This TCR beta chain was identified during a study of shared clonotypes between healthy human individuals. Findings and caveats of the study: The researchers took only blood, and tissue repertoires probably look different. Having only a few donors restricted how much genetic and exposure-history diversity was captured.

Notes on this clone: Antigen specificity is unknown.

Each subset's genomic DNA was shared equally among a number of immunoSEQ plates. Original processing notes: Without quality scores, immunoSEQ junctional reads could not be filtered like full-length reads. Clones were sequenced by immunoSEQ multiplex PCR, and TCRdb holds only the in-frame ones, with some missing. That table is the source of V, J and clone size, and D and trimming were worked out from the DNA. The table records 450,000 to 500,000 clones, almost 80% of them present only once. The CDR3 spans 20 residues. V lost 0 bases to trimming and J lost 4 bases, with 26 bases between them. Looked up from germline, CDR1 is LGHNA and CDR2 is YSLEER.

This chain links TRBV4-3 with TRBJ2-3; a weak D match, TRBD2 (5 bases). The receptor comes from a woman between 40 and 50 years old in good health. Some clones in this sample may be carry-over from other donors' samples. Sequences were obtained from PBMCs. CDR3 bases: TGCGCCAGCAGCCAAGATGAAAGGCCCTTAGGGTGGAACGGGGCAGATACGCAGTATTTT. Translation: CASSQDERPLGWNGADTQYF.